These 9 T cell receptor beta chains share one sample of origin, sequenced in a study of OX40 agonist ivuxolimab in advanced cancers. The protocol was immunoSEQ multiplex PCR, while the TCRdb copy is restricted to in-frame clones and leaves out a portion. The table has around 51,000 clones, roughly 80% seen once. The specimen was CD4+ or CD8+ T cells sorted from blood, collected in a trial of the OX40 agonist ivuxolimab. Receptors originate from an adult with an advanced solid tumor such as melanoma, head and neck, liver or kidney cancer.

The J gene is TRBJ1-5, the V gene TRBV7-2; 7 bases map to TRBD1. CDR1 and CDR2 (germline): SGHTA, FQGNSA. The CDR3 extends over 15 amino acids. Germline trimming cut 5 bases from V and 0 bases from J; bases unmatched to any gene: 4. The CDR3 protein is CASSRGQNSNQPQHF. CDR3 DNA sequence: TGTGCCAGCAGCCGGGGACAGAATAGCAATCAGCCCCAGCATTTT.

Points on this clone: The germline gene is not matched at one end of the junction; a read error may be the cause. The CDR3 loop is CASLVVRDRGKRRKTVF. For the CDR3, the DNA is TGTGCCAGCTTGGTAGTCCGGGACAGGGGGAAAAGAAGAAAAACTGTTTTT. V usage is TRBV2 and J usage is TRBJ1-4, with 11 bases identical to TRBD1. Germline CDR1 and CDR2: SNHLY and FYNNEI. The CDR3 extends over 17 amino acids.

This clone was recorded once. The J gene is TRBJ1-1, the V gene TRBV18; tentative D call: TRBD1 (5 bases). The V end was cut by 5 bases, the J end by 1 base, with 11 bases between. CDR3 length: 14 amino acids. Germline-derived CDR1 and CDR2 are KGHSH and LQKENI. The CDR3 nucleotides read TGTGCCAGCTCAGGAATGGGACGGAACACTGAAGCTTTCTTT. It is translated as CASSGMGRNTEAFF.

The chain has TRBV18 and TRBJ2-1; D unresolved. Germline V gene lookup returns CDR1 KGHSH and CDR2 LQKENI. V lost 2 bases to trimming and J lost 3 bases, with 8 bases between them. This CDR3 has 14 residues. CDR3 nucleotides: TGTGCCAGCTCACCAATGGCCAGCTACAATGAGCAGTTCTTC. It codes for CASSPMASYNEQFF.

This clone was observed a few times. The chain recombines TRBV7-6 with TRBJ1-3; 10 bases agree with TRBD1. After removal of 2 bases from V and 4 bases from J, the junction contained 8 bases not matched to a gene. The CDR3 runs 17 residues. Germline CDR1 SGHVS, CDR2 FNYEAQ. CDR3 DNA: TGTGCCAGCAGCTTACTGCCCGACAGGGGGCCCGGAAACACCATATATTTT. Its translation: CASSLLPDRGPGNTIYF. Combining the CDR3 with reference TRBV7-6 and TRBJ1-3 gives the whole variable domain GAGVSQSPRYKVTKRGQDVALRCDPISGHVSLYWYRQALGQGPEFLTYFNYEAQQDKSGLPNDRFSAERPEGSISTLTIQRTEQRDSAMYRCASSLLPDRGPGNTIYFGEGSWLTVV.

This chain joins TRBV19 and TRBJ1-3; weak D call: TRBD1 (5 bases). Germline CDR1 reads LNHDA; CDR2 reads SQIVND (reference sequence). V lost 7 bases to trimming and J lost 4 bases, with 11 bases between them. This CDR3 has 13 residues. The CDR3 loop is CASTRVTGNTIYF. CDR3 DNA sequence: TGTGCCAGTACCAGGGTGACCGGAAACACCATATATTTT.

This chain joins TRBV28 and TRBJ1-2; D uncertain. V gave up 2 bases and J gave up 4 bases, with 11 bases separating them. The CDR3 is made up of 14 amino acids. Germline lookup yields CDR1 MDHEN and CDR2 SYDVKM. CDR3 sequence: CASSLPRTPYGYTF. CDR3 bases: TGTGCCAGCAGTTTACCCAGAACGCCCTATGGCTACACCTTC.

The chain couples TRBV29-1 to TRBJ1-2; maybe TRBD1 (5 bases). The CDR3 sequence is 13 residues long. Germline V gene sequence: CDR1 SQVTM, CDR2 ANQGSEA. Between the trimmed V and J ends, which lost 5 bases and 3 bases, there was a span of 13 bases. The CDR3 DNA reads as TGCAGCGTTCCCGGACAATCGGACTATGGCTACACCTTC. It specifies CSVPGQSDYGYTF.

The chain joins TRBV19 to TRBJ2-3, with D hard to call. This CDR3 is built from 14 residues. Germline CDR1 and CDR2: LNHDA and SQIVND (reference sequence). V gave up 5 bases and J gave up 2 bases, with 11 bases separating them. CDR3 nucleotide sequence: TGTGCCAGTAGTCTGCGGCAGGCCACAGATACGCAGTATTTT. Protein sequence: CASSLRQATDTQYF.